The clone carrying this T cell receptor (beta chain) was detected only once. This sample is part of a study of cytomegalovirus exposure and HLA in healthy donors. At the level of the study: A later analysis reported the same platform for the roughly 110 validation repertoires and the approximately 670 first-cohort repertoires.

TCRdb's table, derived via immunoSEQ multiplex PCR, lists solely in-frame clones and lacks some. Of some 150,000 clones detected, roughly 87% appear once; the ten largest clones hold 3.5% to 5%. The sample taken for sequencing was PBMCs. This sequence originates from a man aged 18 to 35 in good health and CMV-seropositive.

DNA of the CDR3: TGTGCCAGCAGCTCACAGGGGGGTAGCAATCAGCCCCAGCATTTT. Protein: CASSSQGGSNQPQHF. V usage is TRBV27 and J usage is TRBJ1-5; TRBD1 aligns across 8 bases. The V gene end was trimmed by 6 bases and the J gene end by 0 bases; junction bases not matched to a gene: 4. Per the germline V gene, CDR1 is MNHEY and CDR2 is SMNVEV (reference sequence). The CDR3 runs to 15 residues.